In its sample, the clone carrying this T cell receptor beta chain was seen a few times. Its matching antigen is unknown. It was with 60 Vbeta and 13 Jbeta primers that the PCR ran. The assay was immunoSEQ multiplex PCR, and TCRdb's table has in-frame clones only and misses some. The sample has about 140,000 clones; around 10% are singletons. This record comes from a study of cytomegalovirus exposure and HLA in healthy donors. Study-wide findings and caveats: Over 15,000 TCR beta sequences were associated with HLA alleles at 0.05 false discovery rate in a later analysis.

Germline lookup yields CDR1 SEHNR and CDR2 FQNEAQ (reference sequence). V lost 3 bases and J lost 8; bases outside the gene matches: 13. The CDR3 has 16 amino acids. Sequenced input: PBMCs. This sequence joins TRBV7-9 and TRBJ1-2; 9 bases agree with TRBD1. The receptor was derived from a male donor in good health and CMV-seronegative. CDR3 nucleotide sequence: TGTGCCAGCAGCTTCCCTACAGGGGGCGAGCCAGGAGGCTACACCTTC. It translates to CASSFPTGGEPGGYTF.